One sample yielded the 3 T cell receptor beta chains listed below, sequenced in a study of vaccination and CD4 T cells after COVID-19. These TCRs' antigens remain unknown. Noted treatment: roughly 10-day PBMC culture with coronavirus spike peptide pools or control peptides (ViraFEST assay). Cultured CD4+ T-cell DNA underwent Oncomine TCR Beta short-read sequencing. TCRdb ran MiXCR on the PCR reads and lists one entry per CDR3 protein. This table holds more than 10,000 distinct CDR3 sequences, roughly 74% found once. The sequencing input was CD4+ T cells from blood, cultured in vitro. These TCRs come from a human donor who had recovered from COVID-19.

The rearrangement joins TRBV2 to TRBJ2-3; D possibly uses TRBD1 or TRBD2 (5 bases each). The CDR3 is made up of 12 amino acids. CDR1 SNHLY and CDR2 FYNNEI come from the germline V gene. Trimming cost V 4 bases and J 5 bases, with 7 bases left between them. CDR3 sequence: CASSVRGDTQYF. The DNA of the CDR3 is TGTGCCAGCAGTGTGAGGGGAGATACGCAGTATTTT.

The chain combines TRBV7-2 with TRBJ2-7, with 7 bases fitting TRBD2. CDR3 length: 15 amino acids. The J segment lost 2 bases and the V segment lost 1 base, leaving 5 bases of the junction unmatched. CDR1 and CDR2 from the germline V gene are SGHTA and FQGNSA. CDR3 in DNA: TGTGCCAGCAGCTTAGAGGGAGGGAGGCCCTACGAGCAGTACTTC. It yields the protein CASSLEGGRPYEQYF.

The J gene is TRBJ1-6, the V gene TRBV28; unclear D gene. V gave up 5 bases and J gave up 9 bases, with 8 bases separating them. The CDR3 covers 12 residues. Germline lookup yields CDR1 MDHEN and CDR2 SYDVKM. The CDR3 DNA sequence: TGTGCCAGCAGTCCACCGACTTCACCCCTCCACTTT. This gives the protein CASSPPTSPLHF.